This TCR beta chain was retrieved from a study of control samples from healthy donors and cancer patients. Trimming pared 8 bases from V and 4 bases from J, leaving 8 bases between. The length of the CDR3 is 11 residues. CDR1 and CDR2 from the germline V gene are MDHEN and SYDVKM. Here immunoSEQ multiplex PCR was the method, and the copy in TCRdb shows in-frame clones only, minus some. The sample carries 90,000 or so clones, around 90% recorded once. This receptor was identified in a woman between 65 and 79 years old in good health. Source material: blood. The chain employs TRBV28 and TRBJ1-1, with D maybe TRBD1 (5 bases). The CDR3 region has the DNA TGTGCCAGCCGGGGGGGCACTGAAGCTTTCTTT. It codes for CASRGGTEAFF.